The next 2 T cell receptor beta chains were all read from a single sample in a study of T cell responses to AZD1222 COVID-19 vaccine (dated by TCRdb to the early 2020s). Interpreted using the paper, the time point label stands for: about 28 days (+/-7) after the second vaccine dose. Libraries were built with the immunoSEQ multiplex PCR assay. TCRdb took over this immuneACCESS table, retaining in-frame rearrangements with V and J assigned. Such tables are incomplete; in checked studies, under half of the missing clones stem from an unresolved V gene, and the remainder is unexplained. This sample gives approximately 93,000 clones in total; 89% of them show up just once. The ten largest clones represent more than 5% of the sample. The material sequenced was peripheral blood, taken 28 days after the second AZD1222 dose. The receptor set was obtained from an adult who received the AZD1222 COVID-19 vaccine.

The rearrangement joins TRBV5-1 to TRBJ1-6; the D gene is possibly TRBD1 (5 bases). CDR3 length: 16 amino acids. Germline V gives CDR1 SGHRS, CDR2 YFSETQ. Deletions cut 1 base from V and 10 bases from J, with 18 bases between. The CDR3: CASSLWGEQDGSPLHF. CDR3 sequence (DNA): TGCGCCAGCAGCTTGTGGGGAGAACAGGATGGATCACCCCTCCACTTT.

The chain links TRBV7-9 to TRBJ1-2; 8 nucleotides line up with TRBD1. The CDR3 loop spans 15 amino acids. V dropped 6 bases and J dropped 6; count of bases not matched to a gene: 12. CDR1 is SEHNR and CDR2 is FQNEAQ in the germline V gene (reference sequence). CDR3 loop: CASSSRGQGLDGYTF. CDR3 DNA: TGTGCCAGCAGTTCCCGCGGACAGGGTTTGGATGGCTACACCTTC. The whole variable domain, remainder taken from reference TRBV7-9 and TRBJ1-2, is DTGVSQNPRHKITKRGQNVTFRCDPISEHNRLYWYRQTLGQGPEFLTYFQNEAQLEKSRLLSDRFSAERPKGSFSTLEIQRTEQGDSAMYLCASSSRGQGLDGYTFGSGTRLTVV.